What follows is one T cell receptor (beta chain) and its context. This specimen comes from a study of cytomegalovirus exposure and HLA in healthy donors. V lost 1 base to trimming and J lost 4 bases; unmatched junction nucleotides: 2. CDR1 and CDR2 (germline): GTSNPN, SVGIG (reference sequence). CDR3 length: 14 residues. Vbeta (60) and Jbeta (13) primers were used in the PCR. The data were produced by immunoSEQ multiplex PCR, yet TCRdb's version contains in-frame clones alone and is incomplete. Among 170,000 or so clones listed, around 78% were seen once. This clonotype was obtained from a woman aged 35 to 49 in good health and CMV-seronegative. Sequenced sample: PBMCs. This chain joins TRBV30 and TRBJ2-3; 10 bases line up with TRBD2. Written as DNA, the CDR3 is TGTGCCTGGAGTGAGCGGGGGGGGGCAGATACGCAGTATTTT. Amino acid sequence: CAWSERGGADTQYF.